The rows below give T cell receptor beta chains drawn from one sample of a study of blood T cell repertoires in COVID-19. Data came from immunoSEQ multiplex PCR; TCRdb stores just in-frame clones and leaves some out. The top ten clones hold more than 1.5% of a sample with about 140,000 clones, about 90% of them seen once. Specimen: peripheral blood. The receptors were sampled from an older woman with acute or convalescent COVID-19. The CDR3 runs from the conserved cysteine through the conserved F or W. The order of the fields is J gene, clone size, V gene, CDR3 protein. A row's size may be missing; if present it is once, few, many or a size class.

j_call: TRBJ2-7
clone_size: .
v_call: TRBV19
cdr3_aa: CASTETGGPGHEQYF

j_call: TRBJ2-3
clone_size: .
v_call: TRBV7-3
cdr3_aa: CASSPSAVSSTDTQYF

j_call: TRBJ2-2
clone_size: .
v_call: TRBV9
cdr3_aa: CASSARQGETGELFF

j_call: TRBJ1-1
clone_size: once
v_call: TRBV11-1
cdr3_aa: CASSPPAEAFF

j_call: TRBJ2-7
clone_size: once
v_call: TRBV28
cdr3_aa: CASRNSLLRYEQYF

j_call: TRBJ1-1
clone_size: .
v_call: TRBV13
cdr3_aa: CASSSFGGQGEAFF

j_call: TRBJ1-2
clone_size: .
v_call: TRBV5-6
cdr3_aa: CASSIGQGADYGYTF

j_call: TRBJ1-1
clone_size: .
v_call: TRBV6-5
cdr3_aa: CASTRNTEAFF

j_call: TRBJ2-5
clone_size: .
v_call: TRBV5-1
cdr3_aa: CASSATSGLQETQYF

j_call: TRBJ1-1
clone_size: .
v_call: TRBV6-6
cdr3_aa: CASSHNILNTEAFF

j_call: TRBJ1-3
clone_size: .
v_call: TRBV10-3
cdr3_aa: CAISAAEGDLSGNTIYF